The next 2 T cell receptor beta chains were all read from a single sample in a study of neurological immune-mediated disorders. TCRdb reanalysed the 5' RACE reads using MiXCR and keeps one entry per CDR3 protein. Of more than 45,000 distinct CDR3 sequences listed, 10% are singletons. The sample comprised PBMCs. The source of these receptors is a woman aged 40 to 49 with HTLV-1-associated myelopathy (HAM/TSP).

The V and J genes are TRBV9 and TRBJ2-1; D is tentatively TRBD1 or TRBD2 (6 bases each). The CDR3 has 14 amino acids. V was cut by 0 bases and J by 10 bases, with 14 bases left in between. Germline V gene data show CDR1 as SGDLS and CDR2 as YYNGEE. CDR3 nucleotides: TGTGCCAGCAGCGTAGAGGCAGGGGCGGGGGAGCAGTTCTTC. The encoded protein is CASSVEAGAGEQFF.

This clonotype appeared many times. The V call is TRBV29-1, the J call TRBJ1-1; weak D call: TRBD1 (6 bases). The CDR3 has 15 amino acids. Trimming stripped 0 bases from V and 0 bases from J, with 11 bases between. From germline, CDR1 is SQVTM and CDR2 ANQGSEA. The CDR3 nucleotides are TGCAGCGTTGAAGATAGTCGGGGGCTGAACACTGAAGCTTTCTTT. Translating gives CSVEDSRGLNTEAFF.